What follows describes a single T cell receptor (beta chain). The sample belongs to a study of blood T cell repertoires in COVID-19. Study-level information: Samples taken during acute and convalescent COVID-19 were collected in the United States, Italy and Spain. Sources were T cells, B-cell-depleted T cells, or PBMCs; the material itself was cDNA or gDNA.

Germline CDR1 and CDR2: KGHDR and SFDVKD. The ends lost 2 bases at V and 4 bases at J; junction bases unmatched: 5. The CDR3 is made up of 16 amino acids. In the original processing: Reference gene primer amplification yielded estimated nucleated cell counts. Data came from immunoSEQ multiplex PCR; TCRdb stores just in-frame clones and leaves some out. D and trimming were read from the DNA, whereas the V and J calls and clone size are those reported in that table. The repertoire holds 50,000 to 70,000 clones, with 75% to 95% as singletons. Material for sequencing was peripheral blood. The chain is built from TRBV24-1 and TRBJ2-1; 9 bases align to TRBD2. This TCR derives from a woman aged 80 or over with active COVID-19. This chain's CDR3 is CATSDSGTSLYNEQFF. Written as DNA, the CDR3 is TGTGCCACCAGTGATTCCGGGACTAGCCTTTACAATGAGCAGTTCTTC.